What follows is one T cell receptor (beta chain) and its context. The antigen is not known. These data originate in a study of shared clonotypes between healthy human individuals. Notes on the study in general: Only blood was sampled, and tissue TCR repertoires likely differ from blood ones. When compared with the clonotypes that were shared by all four sorted-subset donors, the non-shared clonotypes turned out to have lower generation probabilities.

V lost 5 bases, J lost 11 bases, and 4 bases stayed unmatched. Germline V gene lookup returns CDR1 SGHNT and CDR2 YYREEE (reference sequence). The CDR3 covers 11 residues. This table comes from immunoSEQ multiplex PCR, and its TCRdb copy is limited to in-frame clones, with some not included. The sample consists of millions of clones, more than 80% of them appearing once. The receptor was isolated from a young man in good health. Some clones in this sample may be carry-over from other donors' samples. The V gene is TRBV5-4, the J gene TRBJ1-1, with 9 bases fitting TRBD1. Material for sequencing was naive CD4+ T cells from PBMCs. Specified subset: CD45RA+ positively selected. The CDR3 coding sequence is TGTGCCAGCAGTCGAGGGACAGGGGCTTTCTTT. Encoded protein: CASSRGTGAFF.